These 2 T cell receptor beta chains were all obtained from the same sample, sequenced in a study of T-cell memory formation after mild COVID-19 (dated by TCRdb to the early 2020s). The library came from 5' RACE. Data came from an Illumina NovaSeq 6000. TCRdb cleaned the public reads at Q25 with fastp, built clones with MiXCR and kept in-frame beta chains. Each CDR3 protein appears once, grouped with its most common genes and DNA. A total of under 15,000 distinct CDR3 sequences appear in this sample, roughly 15% of them only once. Jointly, the top ten make up about three fifths of the sample. Sequenced: PBMCs or a T cell subset sorted from them (not recorded which). The receptors originated from a man aged 18 to 30 who had mild COVID-19 (a few samples of this study predate the infection). The sample titles of this study are shuffled in the database, so cell type and time point are left out; the donor was told from shared clones.

This sequence joins TRBV12-5 and TRBJ1-2; TRBD1 aligns across 7 bases. The CDR3 consists of 15 residues. CDR1 is LGHNT and CDR2 is FRNRAP in the germline V gene. V lost 0 bases to trimming and J lost 3 bases; unmatched junction nucleotides: 4. CDR3 sequence reads: CASGLVLGTDYGYTF. The DNA of the CDR3 is TGTGCTAGTGGTTTGGTACTCGGGACAGACTATGGCTACACCTTC.

This clonotype was counted between two and nine times. J is TRBJ1-3 and V is TRBV6-5; D not certain. The CDR3 runs 14 residues. In germline, CDR1 is MNHEY, CDR2 SVGAGI. V was clipped by 2 bases and J by 4 bases, with 9 bases between them. The CDR3 loop is CASSYRGSGNTIYF. CDR3 coding DNA: TGTGCCAGCAGTTACCGGGGATCGGGAAACACCATATATTTT.